Listed below are T cell receptor beta chains from one sample, sequenced in a study of blood T cell repertoires in COVID-19. Profiled with immunoSEQ multiplex PCR; TCRdb holds only in-frame clones, not every one. Of 120,000 to 150,000 clones in the sample, roughly 84% were seen once. The sequencing sample was made of PBMCs or T cells enriched from blood (not recorded which). The receptors derive from a woman in her forties or fifties who had been exposed to COVID-19. The CDR3 runs from the conserved cysteine through the conserved F or W. A D gene is named only where the DNA matches it firmly. Rows give clone size only sometimes, using once, few, many, or a class for an expanded clone.

>TRBD1|few|TRBJ1-4|TRBV11-2
CASSPTSGTGNGPGEKLFF
TGTGCCAGCAGCCCGACCTCCGGGACAGGTAACGGGCCTGGTGAAAAACTGTTTTTT
>TRBD1|.|TRBJ1-2|TRBV18
CASSLSGGNYGYTF
TGTGCCAGCTCCCTGTCAGGGGGTAACTATGGCTACACCTTC
>.|.|TRBJ2-7|TRBV3-1/TRBV3-2
CASSPGGASYEQYF
TGTGCCAGCAGCCCTGGTGGGGCATCCTACGAGCAGTACTTC
>TRBD1|.|TRBJ2-1|TRBV7-8
CASSLAPGQGTPEQFF
TGTGCCAGCAGCTTAGCACCGGGACAGGGGACACCTGAGCAGTTCTTC
>TRBD2|.|TRBJ2-3|TRBV7-9
CASSLAPLAIYTDTQYF
TGTGCCAGCAGCTTAGCGCCACTAGCGATTTACACAGATACGCAGTATTTT
>.|once|TRBJ1-1|TRBV27
CASSLGGRWGTEAFF
TGTGCCAGCAGTTTAGGAGGGCGCTGGGGCACTGAAGCTTTCTTT
>.|.|TRBJ1-1|TRBV11-3
CASSLQGIDTEAFF
TGTGCCAGCAGCCTGCAGGGTATAGACACTGAAGCTTTCTTT
>TRBD2|.|TRBJ2-5|TRBV11-2
CASSSYRGVKETQYF
TGTGCCAGCAGCTCTTATCGGGGGGTAAAGGAGACCCAGTACTTC
>.|.|TRBJ1-3|TRBV25-1
CASSLQGLSGNTIYF
TGTGCCAGCAGTTTGCAGGGCCTCTCTGGAAACACCATATATTTT
>.|.|TRBJ2-1|TRBV7-6
CASSLGGGGWNEQFF
TGTGCCAGCAGCTTAGGTGGAGGGGGCTGGAATGAGCAGTTCTTC
>.|.|TRBJ2-1|TRBV30
CAWSPGEQFF
TGTGCCTGGAGCCCCGGTGAGCAGTTCTTC
>.|.|TRBJ1-5|TRBV12-5
CASGLVLWDRGNSNQPQHF
TGTGCTAGTGGTTTGGTACTGTGGGATAGGGGGAATAGCAATCAGCCCCAGCATTTT
>TRBD2|.|TRBJ2-5|TRBV6-6
CASIASGAVQETQYF
TGTGCCAGCATTGCTAGCGGGGCTGTTCAAGAGACCCAGTACTTC
>.|.|TRBJ2-7|TRBV29-1
CSGGHPREQYF
TGCAGCGGGGGACACCCCAGGGAGCAGTACTTC
>TRBD1|few|TRBJ1-4|TRBV4-1
CASSQDLGTGGRKLFF
TGCGCCAGCAGCCAAGATTTGGGGACAGGGGGCAGAAAACTGTTTTTT
>TRBD2|.|TRBJ2-1|TRBV7-9
CASSLAAGTSYFF
TGTGCCAGCAGCTTAGCCGCTGGGACTAGTTACTTCTTC
>.|.|TRBJ1-1|TRBV27
CASSFEGGEAFF
TGTGCCAGCAGTTTCGAAGGGGGAGAAGCTTTCTTT
>.|.|TRBJ1-1|TRBV6-5
CASRGAATEAFF
TGTGCCAGCAGGGGGGCGGCAACTGAAGCTTTCTTT
>TRBD2|.|TRBJ2-1|TRBV5-1
CASSLAVAGTYNEQFF
TGCGCCAGCAGCTTGGCCGTAGCGGGGACCTACAATGAGCAGTTCTTC
>TRBD1|.|TRBJ2-7|TRBV19
CASSIVGTARSYEQYF
TGTGCCAGTAGTATCGTTGGGACAGCCAGATCGTACGAGCAGTACTTC
>TRBD1|.|TRBJ2-5|TRBV7-2
CASSVGTGKGEETQYF
TGTGCCAGCAGCGTCGGGACAGGGAAGGGCGAAGAGACCCAGTACTTC
>TRBD2|.|TRBJ2-7|TRBV4-1
CASSQDPVGAGGHYEQYF
TGCGCCAGCAGCCAAGATCCGGTGGGAGCGGGGGGCCACTACGAGCAGTACTTC
>.|.|TRBJ1-6|TRBV3-1/TRBV3-2
CASSPGVLGSPLHF
TGTGCCAGCAGCCCGGGGGTTCTGGGTTCACCCCTCCACTTT
>TRBD2|.|TRBJ2-3|TRBV11-2
CASPGSGGRGDTQYF
TGTGCCAGCCCAGGGTCCGGCGGGAGGGGAGATACGCAGTATTTT
>.|.|TRBJ2-7|TRBV10-3
CAISAGQGSSYEQYF
TGTGCCATCAGTGCGGGCCAGGGGAGTTCGTACGAGCAGTACTTC
>TRBD2|once|TRBJ2-7|TRBV6-2/TRBV6-3
CASSPAGLRGEQYF
TGTGCCAGCAGTCCAGCGGGGCTTAGGGGCGAGCAGTACTTC
>.|few|TRBJ2-1|TRBV7-6
CASSSVQGIGEQFF
TGTGCCAGCAGCTCGGTTCAGGGGATTGGTGAGCAGTTCTTC
>.|once|TRBJ1-1|TRBV11-1
CASSLDTGNTEAFF
TGTGCCAGCAGCCTGGACACGGGGAACACTGAAGCTTTCTTT
>.|once|TRBJ2-1|TRBV6-5
CASSYGQNNEQFF
TGTGCCAGCAGTTACGGACAGAACAATGAGCAGTTCTTC
>.|.|TRBJ1-1|TRBV5-1
CASSINSLNTEAFF
TGCGCCAGCAGCATCAACAGCCTTAACACTGAAGCTTTCTTT
>TRBD1|.|TRBJ1-2|TRBV6-5
CASRSGQPSFGYTF
TGTGCCAGCAGGTCGGGACAGCCATCGTTCGGCTACACCTTC
>.|.|TRBJ1-1|TRBV2
CASSELPGGVGVAEAFF
TGTGCCAGCAGTGAATTGCCTGGTGGGGTCGGGGTGGCTGAAGCTTTCTTT
>TRBD2|.|TRBJ2-6|TRBV7-8
CASSLARGGSGANVLTF
TGTGCCAGCAGCTTAGCTAGGGGAGGGTCTGGGGCCAACGTCCTGACTTTC
>.|once|TRBJ2-1|TRBV3-1/TRBV3-2
CASTDGGPYNEQFF
TGTGCCAGCACGGACGGGGGACCATACAATGAGCAGTTCTTC
>.|.|TRBJ2-1|TRBV9
CASSVDGRADNEQFF
TGTGCCAGCAGCGTAGATGGCAGGGCTGACAATGAGCAGTTCTTC
>TRBD2|.|TRBJ2-3|TRBV11-2
CASSSRTSGRGTDTQYF
TGTGCCAGCAGCTCCCGGACTAGCGGGCGGGGCACAGATACGCAGTATTTT
>.|.|TRBJ1-6|TRBV30
CAWSAGNNSPLHF
TGTGCCTGGAGCGCCGGGAATAATTCACCCCTCCACTTT
>.|.|TRBJ1-3|TRBV7-9
CASSSSQGAGNTIYF
TGTGCCAGCAGCTCCAGTCAGGGTGCAGGAAACACCATATATTTT
>.|.|TRBJ1-5|TRBV5-1
CASSLAGLSNQPQHF
TGCGCCAGCAGCTTGGCAGGGCTGAGCAATCAGCCCCAGCATTTT
>.|.|TRBJ2-7|TRBV3-1/TRBV3-2
CASSQASEQYF
TGTGCCAGCAGCCAGGCATCCGAGCAGTACTTC
>.|.|TRBJ2-5|TRBV27
CASSLSSSTPYQETQYF
TGTGCCAGCAGTTTATCGAGCTCAACCCCGTACCAAGAGACCCAGTACTTC
>TRBD2|.|TRBJ2-5|TRBV7-9
CASSLLRLAGVRYQETQYF
TGTGCCAGCAGCTTATTAAGGCTAGCGGGAGTTCGGTACCAAGAGACCCAGTACTTC
>.|.|TRBJ1-2|TRBV19
CANNGYTF
TGTGCCAACAATGGCTACACCTTC
>.|.|TRBJ1-2|TRBV2
CASSYFGDYGYTF
TGTGCCAGCAGCTACTTCGGTGACTATGGCTACACCTTC
>.|.|TRBJ2-2|TRBV5-1
CATSGLNTGELFF
TGCGCCACGTCGGGACTGAACACCGGGGAGCTGTTTTTT
>TRBD1|once|TRBJ1-5|TRBV19
CASSLGQAGGNQPQHF
TGTGCCAGTAGTCTGGGACAGGCAGGAGGCAATCAGCCCCAGCATTTT
>.|.|TRBJ2-3|TRBV6-5
CASSYSTADTQYF
TGTGCCAGCAGCTACTCAACGGCAGATACGCAGTATTTT
>.|.|TRBJ1-3|TRBV14
CATRKGAGNTIYF
TGTGCCACCCGGAAAGGGGCTGGAAACACCATATATTTT
>TRBD1|.|TRBJ1-2|TRBV7-2
CASSLPGQDRYGYTF
TGTGCCAGCAGCTTACCGGGACAGGATCGCTATGGCTACACCTTC
>.|.|TRBJ1-5|TRBV6-2/TRBV6-3
CASSYTTGTLEPQHF
TGTGCCAGCAGTTATACCACCGGGACACTAGAGCCCCAGCATTTT
>.|.|TRBJ1-2|TRBV19
CASSNYYGYTF
TGTGCCAGTAGTAACTACTATGGCTACACCTTC
>.|.|TRBJ1-2|TRBV28
CASSLGDYYGYTF
TGTGCCAGCAGTTTGGGGGACTACTATGGCTACACCTTC
>.|.|TRBJ1-3|TRBV7-9
CASSGSASASGNTIYF
TGTGCCAGCAGCGGCAGCGCGTCGGCCTCTGGAAACACCATATATTTT
>.|.|TRBJ2-1|TRBV20-1
CSASRTGLEFF
TGCAGTGCTAGCCGAACAGGGTTGGAGTTCTTC
>TRBD2|.|TRBJ2-3|TRBV6-5
CASSYIAGGHNRQYF
TGTGCCAGCAGTTACATAGCGGGGGGCCACAACCGGCAGTATTTT
>.|.|TRBJ2-7|TRBV6-6
CASSRSQGGSSYEQYF
TGTGCCAGCAGCCGATCGCAGGGGGGAAGCTCCTACGAGCAGTACTTC
>.|.|TRBJ2-3|TRBV19
CASRRLRRSTDTQYF
TGTGCCAGCCGAAGGTTGAGGAGAAGCACAGATACGCAGTATTTT
>TRBD1|.|TRBJ1-2|TRBV4-3
CASSQTGIYGYTF
TGCGCCAGCAGCCAGACAGGGATCTATGGCTACACCTTC
>TRBD1|.|TRBJ2-7|TRBV19
CASSATGGETYEQYF
TGTGCCAGTAGTGCCACAGGGGGCGAAACCTACGAGCAGTACTTC